These 10 T cell receptor beta chains share one sample of origin, sequenced in a study of long-term antiretroviral therapy in people with HIV. Version v3.0 of the immunoSEQ assay ran at survey level. Produced via immunoSEQ multiplex PCR; TCRdb's table is partial and in-frame only. The sample carries roughly 30,000 clones, just under 95% recorded once. The sample here was unsorted PBMCs, taken 5.3 years after starting antiretroviral therapy. The source of these receptors is a man aged 45-65 years with HIV.

This sequence joins TRBV7-2 and TRBJ1-5; no clear D gene. Trimming took off 9 bases at V and 3 bases at J, with 15 bases between the two ends. CDR1 and CDR2 (germline): SGHTA, FQGNSA. The CDR3 runs to 14 residues. CDR3 protein: CASAVGSLNQPQHF. The DNA of the CDR3 is TGTGCCAGTGCGGTGGGCAGCCTCAATCAGCCCCAGCATTTT.

This CDR3 reads CATSGGQGYDGNTIYF. DNA for the CDR3: TGTGCCACCAGCGGGGGACAGGGCTATGATGGAAACACCATATATTTT. The chain employs TRBV15 and TRBJ1-3, with 9 bases that match TRBD1. The germline gives CDR1 LNHNV, CDR2 YYDKDF (reference sequence). Trimming at V came to 5 bases and at J to 3 bases, leaving 8 bases not matched to a gene. The CDR3 spans 16 residues.

This chain joins TRBV2 and TRBJ1-1, with no clear D. The CDR3 is 10 residues long. From germline, CDR1 is SNHLY and CDR2 FYNNEI. Trimming left V 7 bases short and J 3 bases short, with 3 bases between. The DNA of the CDR3 is TGTGCCAGCATGGACACTGAAGCTTTCTTT. Amino acids: CASMDTEAFF. Combining the CDR3 with reference TRBV2 and TRBJ1-1 gives the whole variable domain EPEVTQTPSHQVTQMGQEVILRCVPISNHLYFYWYRQILGQKVEFLVSFYNNEISEKSEIFDDQFSVERPDGSNFTLKIRSTKLEDSAMYFCASMDTEAFFGQGTRLTVV.

The genes are TRBV30 and TRBJ2-1, with D maybe TRBD2 (6 bases). CDR3 size: 13 residues. V gave up 1 base and J gave up 6 bases, with 10 bases separating them. Looked up from germline, CDR1 is GTSNPN and CDR2 is SVGIG (reference sequence). The CDR3 here is CAWSGGTPNEQFF. The DNA for the CDR3 is TGTGCCTGGAGTGGCGGGACTCCCAATGAGCAGTTCTTC.

The V call is TRBV19, the J call TRBJ2-3, with 7 bases lining up with TRBD2. The CDR3 contains 17 residues. Per the germline V gene, CDR1 is LNHDA and CDR2 is SQIVND (reference sequence). V trimming: 3 bases; J trimming: 7 bases; junction bases outside the gene matches: 16. CDR3 DNA: TGTGCCAGTAGTATGGAGGGAGGGCAAAGGGCCCCAAATACGCAGTATTTT. This sequence encodes CASSMEGGQRAPNTQYF.

This chain links TRBV11-2 with TRBJ1-2; D is ambiguous. V lost 1 base and J 1 base, leaving 10 bases between the germline ends. The germline V gene has CDR1 SGHAT and CDR2 FQNNGV. The CDR3 has 15 amino acids. CDR3 DNA sequence: TGTGCCAGCAGCTTAGTATCAGGTTTTAACTATGGCTACACCTTC. The encoded protein is CASSLVSGFNYGYTF.

This clone was counted a single time. The CDR3 sequence is CASSGTSGGSNTGELFF. The CDR3 nucleotides are TGTGCCAGCAGCGGGACTAGCGGGGGATCGAACACCGGGGAGCTGTTTTTT. The gene calls are TRBV7-9 and TRBJ2-2; TRBD2 agrees at 14 bases. Germline V gene lookup returns CDR1 SEHNR and CDR2 FQNEAQ (reference sequence). V was clipped by 5 bases and J by 0 bases; unmatched bases: 2. The CDR3 runs 17 residues.

The V and J genes are TRBV5-5 and TRBJ1-6; 10 nucleotides agree with TRBD1. V was pared by 6 bases and J by 9 bases, with 12 bases of the junction left unmatched. In germline, CDR1 is SGHKS, CDR2 YYEKEE (reference sequence). This CDR3 contains 16 residues. CDR3 nucleotide sequence: TGTGCCAGCACCCTACTAGGACAGGGGGGCGGTTCACCCCTCCACTTT. This gives the protein CASTLLGQGGGSPLHF.

This chain connects TRBV7-8 to TRBJ1-1; D gene uncertain. Germline V gives CDR1 SGHVS, CDR2 FQNEAQ. This CDR3 is 16 amino acids long. The V end was cut by 1 base, the J end by 5 bases, with 17 bases between. The chain's CDR3 is CASSLGAGAQGTEAFF. CDR3 in DNA: TGTGCCAGCAGCTTAGGGGCAGGCGCCCAAGGTACTGAAGCTTTCTTT.

The chain has TRBV10-1 and TRBJ2-1; D call uncertain. Trimming cost V 3 bases and J 7 bases, with 4 bases left between them. The CDR3 is made up of 11 amino acids. CDR1 and CDR2 (germline): WNHNN, SYGVQD (reference sequence). CDR3 region: CASSDRNEQFF. The DNA of the CDR3 is TGCGCCAGCAGTGACAGGAATGAGCAGTTCTTC.